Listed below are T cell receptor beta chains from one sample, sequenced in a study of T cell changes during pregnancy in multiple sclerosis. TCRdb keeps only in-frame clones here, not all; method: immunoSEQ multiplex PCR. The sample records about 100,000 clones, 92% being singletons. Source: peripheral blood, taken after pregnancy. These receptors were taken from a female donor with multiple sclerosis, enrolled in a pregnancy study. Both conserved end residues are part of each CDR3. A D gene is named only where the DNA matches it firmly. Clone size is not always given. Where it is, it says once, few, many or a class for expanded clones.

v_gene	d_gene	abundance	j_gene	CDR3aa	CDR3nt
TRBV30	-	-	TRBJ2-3	CAWSLQNTDTQYF	TGTGCCTGGAGCCTACAGAACACAGATACGCAGTATTTT
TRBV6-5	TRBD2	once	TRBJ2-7	CASSSPGLSSYEQYF	TGTGCCAGCAGCTCACCGGGACTAAGCTCCTACGAGCAGTACTTC
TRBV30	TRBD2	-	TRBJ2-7	CAWSGMSGSEGSYEQYF	TGTGCCTGGAGTGGAATGAGCGGGAGCGAGGGGTCCTACGAGCAGTACTTC
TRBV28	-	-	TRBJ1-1	CASSLPQGGTEAFF	TGTGCCAGCAGTTTACCCCAGGGTGGCACTGAAGCTTTCTTT
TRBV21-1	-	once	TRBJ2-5	CASSKAGRAETQYF	TGTGCCAGCAGCAAGGCGGGGAGGGCGGAGACCCAGTACTTC
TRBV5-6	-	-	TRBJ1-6	CASSEGQSNSPLHF	TGTGCCAGCAGCGAGGGACAAAGTAATTCACCCCTCCACTTT
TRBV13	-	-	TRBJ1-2	CASSLFQANNYGYTF	TGTGCCAGCAGCTTATTCCAGGCGAATAACTATGGCTACACCTTC
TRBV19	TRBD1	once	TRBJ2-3	CASSIGQGGTDTQYF	TGTGCCAGTAGTATAGGACAGGGGGGCACAGATACGCAGTATTTT
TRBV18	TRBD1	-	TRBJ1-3	CASSPKGQAGGNTIYF	TGTGCCAGCTCACCAAAAGGACAGGCTGGAGGAAACACCATATATTTT
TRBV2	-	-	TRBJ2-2	CASSPEGGVTGELFF	TGTGCCAGCAGTCCGGAGGGGGGGGTCACCGGGGAGCTGTTTTTT
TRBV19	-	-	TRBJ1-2	CASSIDGGRNYGYTF	TGTGCCAGTAGTATAGATGGGGGCCGGAACTATGGCTACACCTTC
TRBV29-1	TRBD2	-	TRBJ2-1	CSAGSGGLYNEQFF	TGCAGCGCCGGCAGCGGGGGGCTGTACAATGAGCAGTTCTTC
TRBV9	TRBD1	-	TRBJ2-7	CASSVDPRGRSEEQYF	TGTGCCAGCAGCGTAGACCCCAGGGGGCGATCGGAGGAGCAGTACTTC
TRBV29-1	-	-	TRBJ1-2	CSVEGNSNYGYTF	TGCAGCGTGGAGGGCAATTCTAACTATGGCTACACCTTC
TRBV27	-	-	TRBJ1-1	CASSMNPTGTEAFF	TGTGCCAGCAGTATGAATCCGACGGGGACTGAAGCTTTCTTT
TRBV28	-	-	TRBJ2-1	CASSPLGGLSYNEQFF	TGTGCCAGCAGTCCGCTTGGCGGGCTCTCCTACAATGAGCAGTTCTTC
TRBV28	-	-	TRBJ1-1	CASSLSGVGAFF	TGTGCCAGCAGTTTATCAGGGGTCGGTGCTTTCTTT
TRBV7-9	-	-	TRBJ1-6	CASSLAGRDNSPLHF	TGTGCCAGCAGCTTAGCGGGCAGGGATAATTCACCCCTCCACTTT
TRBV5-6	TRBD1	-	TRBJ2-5	CASSYGTGVLETQYF	TGTGCCAGCAGCTACGGGACAGGGGTTTTAGAGACCCAGTACTTC